The TCR beta chain described here comes from a study of CD8 T cells in Susac syndrome. 0.5 to 1 ug RNA was reverse transcribed with random hexamers. TCRdb called the immunoSEQ multiplex PCR reads again in MiXCR, with one record for every CDR3 protein. The sample consists of around 130,000 distinct CDR3 sequences, around 80% of them appearing once. Germline V CDR1 and CDR2: SGHDT, YYEEEE. The CDR3 is 13 residues long. V was shortened by 0 bases and J by 4 bases, with 5 bases between the two germline ends. The sample comprised CD8+ T cells from PBMCs. J is TRBJ1-5 and V is TRBV5-6; D is unclear. The receptor comes from a human donor with multiple sclerosis. CDR3 in DNA: TGTGCCAGCAGCTTGGACAAAAATCAGCCCCAGCATTTT. As protein: CASSLDKNQPQHF.